The 21 T cell receptor beta chains listed next were all sequenced from one sample in a study of T cells in Graves' hyperthyroidism and ophthalmopathy. Authors of the study amplified TCR beta CDR3 regions from RNA transcripts. The primer set for the first-round RT-PCR of the TCR CDR3 was HTBI. TCRdb passed the multiplex PCR reads through MiXCR, listing each CDR3 protein once. Of roughly 500,000 distinct CDR3 sequences detected, just over 45% appear once; the ten largest clones hold 15% to 20%. The sample taken for sequencing was peripheral blood or thyroid tissue (not recorded which). Receptors originate from an adult woman with Graves' disease, either hyperthyroidism or ophthalmopathy (not recorded which).

This clonotype was seen only a few times. The chain uses TRBV7-9 and TRBJ2-2; 10 nucleotides match TRBD2. The junction had 9 bases not matched to a gene; V was cut back by 4 bases and J by 1 base. This CDR3 has 18 amino acids. Germline assignment: CDR1 SEHNR and CDR2 FQNEAQ (reference sequence). As DNA, the CDR3 is TGTGCCAGCAGCTCCCGCCCGCGACTAGCGGGGAACACCGGGGAGCTGTTTTTT. Its translation: CASSSRPRLAGNTGELFF.

Remarks on this clonotype: Lacking the conserved final phenylalanine or tryptophan, this CDR3 likely reflects a read error. The chain uses TRBV7-9 and TRBJ1-6, with D perhaps TRBD1 (6 bases). Germline CDR1 and CDR2: SEHNR and FQNEAQ (reference sequence). Trimming removed 3 bases at V and 7 bases at J, with 10 bases between. The CDR3 totals 14 residues. CDR3: CASSLGGPNSPLHC. The CDR3 nucleotides are TGTGCCAGCAGCTTGGGGGGGCCAAATTCACCCCTCCACTGT.

The genes are TRBV19 and TRBJ1-5, with D possibly TRBD1 on 6 matching bases. Germline CDR1 and CDR2: LNHDA and SQIVND (reference sequence). V dropped 3 bases and J dropped 4 bases, with 13 bases sitting between them. The CDR3 totals 15 residues. The CDR3 DNA is TGTGCCAGTAGTATCCGTGACAGGACTAATCAGCCCCAGCATTTT. Translating it yields CASSIRDRTNQPQHF.

This clonotype was found many times. The chain joins TRBV20-1 to TRBJ2-2, with a possible D match to TRBD2 (6 bases). Germline V gene lookup returns CDR1 DFQATT and CDR2 SNEGSKA (reference sequence). V dropped 0 bases and J dropped 8 bases, with 7 bases sitting between them. This CDR3 region has 12 residues. This CDR3 is CSARDLAGELFF. The CDR3 coding sequence is TGCAGTGCTAGAGATCTAGCGGGGGAGCTGTTTTTT.

The chain employs TRBV7-8 and TRBJ2-2; the match to TRBD1 covers 9 bases. The CDR3 spans 15 residues. J lost 4 bases, V lost 5 bases, and 5 bases had no gene match. Germline V gives CDR1 SGHVS, CDR2 FQNEAQ. Here the CDR3 reads CASSRGQGSTGELFF. The CDR3 DNA reads as TGTGCCAGCAGCCGAGGACAGGGGAGCACCGGGGAGCTGTTTTTT.

This chain joins TRBV27 and TRBJ1-5, with 7 positions matching TRBD1. Germline CDR1 MNHEY, CDR2 SMNVEV (reference sequence). CDR3 size: 15 residues. V gave up 6 bases and J gave up 3 bases; unmatched junction bases: 8. The CDR3 coding sequence is TGTGCCAGCAGCCTCAGGGGGAACGTCAATCAGCCCCAGCATTTT. Its protein is CASSLRGNVNQPQHF.

The V and J genes are TRBV28 and TRBJ1-1; no reliable D call. Between the trimmed V and J ends, which lost 6 bases and 6 bases, there was a span of 17 bases. Looked up from germline, CDR1 is MDHEN and CDR2 is SYDVKM. This CDR3 is built from 14 residues. CDR3 nucleotide sequence: TGTGCCAGCAGAGTGGCAGTGGGGTCCTCTGAAGCTTTCTTT. This encodes CASRVAVGSSEAFF.

The rearrangement uses TRBV2 and TRBJ2-1; D is ambiguous. CDR1 is SNHLY and CDR2 is FYNNEI in the germline V gene. The CDR3 consists of 13 residues. With 11 bases removed from V and 4 bases from J, the gap between germline ends came to 15 bases. CDR3 sequence (DNA): TGTGCCCTACGCCGGGCTCGTTACAATGAGCAGTTCTTC. It translates to CALRRARYNEQFF.

The J gene is TRBJ1-3, the V gene TRBV20-1; tentatively, D is TRBD1 (6 bases). Germline V gene sequence: CDR1 DFQATT, CDR2 SNEGSKA (reference sequence). Trimming removed 6 bases at V and 1 base at J, with 13 bases between. The CDR3 has 14 amino acids. CDR3 DNA sequence: TGCAGTGCCACGGAACAGGGATCTGGAAACACCATATATTTT. As protein: CSATEQGSGNTIYF.

Turning to this clonotype: An end of the junction does not agree with germline; a read error may underlie this. The J gene is TRBJ1-3, the V gene TRBV10-3; 7 nucleotides agree with TRBD1. The CDR3 sequence is 14 residues long. Germline V gene lookup returns CDR1 ENHRY and CDR2 SYGVKD. The CDR3 is CAISQGGSGSTIYF. The CDR3 DNA reads TGTGCCATCAGTCAGGGGGGCTCTGGAAGCACCATATATTTT.

This clonotype was found many times. The chain employs TRBV20-1 and TRBJ2-7; 9 bases are a match to TRBD2. J gave up 3 bases and V 1 base, and 4 bases lay outside the gene matches. Germline V gene sequence: CDR1 DFQATT, CDR2 SNEGSKA (reference sequence). There are 14 residues in the CDR3. The CDR3 DNA reads TGCAGTGCTAGAGGTGAGACTAGCGGCTACGAGCAGTACTTC. Protein sequence: CSARGETSGYEQYF.

The table lists this clonotype with many counts. CDR3 sequence (DNA): TGCAGTGCTAGAAAGGGGGATCAGCCCCAGCATTTT. As protein: CSARKGDQPQHF. The V gene is TRBV20-1, the J gene TRBJ1-5, with TRBD1 as a possible D gene (6 bases). Per the germline V gene, CDR1 is DFQATT and CDR2 is SNEGSKA (reference sequence). Trimming cost V 2 bases and J 5 bases, with 7 bases left between them. This CDR3 is 12 amino acids long.

The rearrangement joins TRBV7-2 to TRBJ1-4, with a weak D call TRBD1 (6 bases). CDR3 length equals 15 residues. V was shortened by 5 bases and J by 8 bases, with 18 bases between the two germline ends. Germline-derived CDR1 and CDR2 are SGHTA and FQGNSA. DNA for the CDR3: TGTGCCAGCAGCCCCCCCGGGGGCCGCTGGGAAAAACTGTTTTTT. Its protein product is CASSPPGGRWEKLFF.

The chain is built from TRBV15 and TRBJ2-5; 14 nucleotides line up with TRBD2. The CDR3 consists of 16 residues. V was pared by 6 bases and J by 5 bases, with 8 bases of the junction left unmatched. Per germline, CDR1 LNHNV and CDR2 YYDKDF (reference sequence). The CDR3 spells CATSPGTSGSLETQYF. In DNA form, the CDR3 reads TGTGCCACCAGTCCCGGGACTAGCGGGAGTTTGGAGACCCAGTACTTC.

Points on this clonotype: The limits of the CDR3 on the DNA are not certain, so only TCRdb's listed CDR3 is given. The gene calls are TRBV12-3 or TRBV12-4 and TRBJ2-2; the DNA was not compared with TRBD1, the D call given in the table. The length of the CDR3 is 20 amino acids, counting both ends. The CDR3 loop is CASSLYYEQYFGPGTGELFF.

There are a few counts of this clonotype. This sequence joins TRBV6-6 and TRBJ2-3, with D uncertain. This CDR3 comprises 11 residues. Trimming pared 4 bases from V and 5 bases from J, leaving 4 bases between. Germline CDR1 is MNHNY and CDR2 is SVGAGI (reference sequence). The CDR3 nucleotides read TGTGCCAGCAGTTCCGGAGATACGCAGTATTTT. Translation: CASSSGDTQYF.

This clonotype was seen a few times. The genes are TRBV7-9 and TRBJ1-2; 9 nucleotides match TRBD1. The CDR3 extends over 13 amino acids. Germline-derived CDR1 and CDR2 are SEHNR and FQNEAQ (reference sequence). Germline trimming cut 1 base from V and 7 bases from J; bases unmatched to any gene: 1. CDR3: CASSLDRGPGYTF. The CDR3 nucleotides read TGTGCCAGCAGCTTAGACAGGGGGCCTGGCTACACCTTC.

The sample holds many counts of this clonotype. This chain joins TRBV15 and TRBJ2-7; 8 bases are a match to TRBD1. The junction had 6 bases not matched to a gene; V was cut back by 0 bases and J by 5 bases. CDR3 size: 15 residues. CDR1 LNHNV and CDR2 YYDKDF come from the germline V gene (reference sequence). The CDR3 DNA reads TGTGCCACCAGCAGAGATCGTCAGGGGGCTGACGAGCAGTACTTC. It translates to CATSRDRQGADEQYF.

V gene TRBV29-1 combines with J gene TRBJ1-1; maybe TRBD1 (5 bases). This CDR3 is 13 amino acids long. V lost 8 bases to trimming and J lost 1 base, with 14 bases between them. Germline assignment: CDR1 SQVTM and CDR2 ANQGSEA. CDR3: CSNRGGGNTEAFF. For the CDR3, the DNA is TGCAGCAACCGGGGTGGGGGGAACACTGAAGCTTTCTTT.

The J gene is TRBJ1-2, the V gene TRBV7-9; the match to TRBD1 covers 7 bases. CDR3 length: 15 amino acids. V was pared by 3 bases and J by 0 bases, with 4 bases of the junction left unmatched. Germline V lookup: CDR1 SEHNR, CDR2 FQNEAQ (reference sequence). CDR3 loop: CASSLAGTANYGYTF. The CDR3 coding sequence is TGTGCCAGCAGCTTGGCCGGGACAGCTAACTATGGCTACACCTTC.

This clonotype has ten or more counts. This rearrangement joins TRBV9 to TRBJ2-5; 7 bases match TRBD1. The ends lost 1 base at V and 1 base at J; junction bases unmatched: 10. The CDR3 spans 17 residues. Per the germline V gene, CDR1 is SGDLS and CDR2 is YYNGEE. CDR3 sequence (DNA): TGTGCCAGCAGCGTAACTACCGGGACAGTAATCCAAGAGACCCAGTACTTC. Translation gives CASSVTTGTVIQETQYF.